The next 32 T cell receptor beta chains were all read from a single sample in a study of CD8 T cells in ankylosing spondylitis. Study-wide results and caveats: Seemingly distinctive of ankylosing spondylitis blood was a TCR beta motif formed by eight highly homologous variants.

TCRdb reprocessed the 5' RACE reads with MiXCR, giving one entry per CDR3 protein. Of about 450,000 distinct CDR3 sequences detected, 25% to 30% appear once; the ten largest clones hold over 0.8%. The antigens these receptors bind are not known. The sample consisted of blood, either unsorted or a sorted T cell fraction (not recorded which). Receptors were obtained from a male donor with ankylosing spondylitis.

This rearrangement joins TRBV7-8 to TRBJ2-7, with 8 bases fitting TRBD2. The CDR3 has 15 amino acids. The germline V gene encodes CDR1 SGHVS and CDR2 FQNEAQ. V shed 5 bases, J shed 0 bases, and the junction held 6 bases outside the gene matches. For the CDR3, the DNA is TGTGCCAGCAGCACTTCGGGGGGGAGCTCCTACGAGCAGTACTTC. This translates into CASSTSGGSSYEQYF.

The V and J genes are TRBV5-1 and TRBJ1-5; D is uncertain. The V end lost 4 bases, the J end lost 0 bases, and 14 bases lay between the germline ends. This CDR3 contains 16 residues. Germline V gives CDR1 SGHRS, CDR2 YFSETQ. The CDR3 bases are TGCGCCAGCAGCCCCTCTGGCATCTCTAGCAATCAGCCCCAGCATTTT. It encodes CASSPSGISSNQPQHF.

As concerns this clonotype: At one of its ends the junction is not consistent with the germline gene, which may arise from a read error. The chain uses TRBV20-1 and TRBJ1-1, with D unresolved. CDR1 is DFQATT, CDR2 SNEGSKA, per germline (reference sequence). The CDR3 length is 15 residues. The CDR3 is CSAREFATMNAEAFF. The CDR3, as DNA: TGCAGTGCTAGAGAGTTTGCAACGATGAACGCTGAAGCTTTCTTT.

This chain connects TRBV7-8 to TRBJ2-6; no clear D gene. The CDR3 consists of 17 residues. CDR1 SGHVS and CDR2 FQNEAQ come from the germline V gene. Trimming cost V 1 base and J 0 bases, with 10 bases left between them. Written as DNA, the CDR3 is TGTGCCAGCAGCTTAGGATCCGCCCGCTCTGGGGCCAACGTCCTGACTTTC. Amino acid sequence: CASSLGSARSGANVLTF.

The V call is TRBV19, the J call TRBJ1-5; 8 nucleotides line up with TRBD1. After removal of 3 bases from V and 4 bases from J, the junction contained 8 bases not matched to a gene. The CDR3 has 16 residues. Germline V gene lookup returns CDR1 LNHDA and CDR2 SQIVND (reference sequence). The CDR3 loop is CASSMWPGGPNQPQHF. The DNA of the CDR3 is TGTGCCAGTAGTATGTGGCCAGGGGGCCCTAATCAGCCCCAGCATTTT.

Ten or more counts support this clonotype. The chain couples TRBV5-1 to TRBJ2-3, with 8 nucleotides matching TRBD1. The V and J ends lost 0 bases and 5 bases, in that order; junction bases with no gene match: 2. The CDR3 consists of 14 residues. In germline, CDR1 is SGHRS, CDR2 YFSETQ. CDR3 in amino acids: CASSLDRGIDTQYF. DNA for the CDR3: TGCGCCAGCAGCTTGGACAGGGGGATAGATACGCAGTATTTT.

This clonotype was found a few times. CDR3 sequence reads: CASSLGRVGYTQYF. The CDR3 DNA reads TGCGCCAGCAGCTTGGGCAGAGTGGGGTATACGCAGTATTTT. The rearrangement links TRBV5-1 to TRBJ2-3, with D unclear. The CDR3 loop spans 14 amino acids. Between the trimmed V and J ends, which lost 0 bases and 7 bases, there was a span of 12 bases. CDR1 SGHRS and CDR2 YFSETQ come from the germline V gene.

The CDR3 nucleotides read TGTGCCAGCAGCTTTAATAGTATTAACGGGGAGCTGTTTTTT. Amino acid sequence: CASSFNSINGELFF. The chain is built from TRBV7-8 and TRBJ2-2; no firm D call. V was cut by 3 bases and J by 7 bases, with 12 bases left in between. CDR1 and CDR2 (germline): SGHVS, FQNEAQ. This CDR3 has 14 amino acids.

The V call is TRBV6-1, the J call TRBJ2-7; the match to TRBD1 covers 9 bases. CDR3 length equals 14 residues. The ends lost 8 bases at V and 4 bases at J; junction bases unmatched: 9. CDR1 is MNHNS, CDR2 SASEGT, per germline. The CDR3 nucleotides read TGTGCCAGCTCGATAGGACAGGGGACATACGAGCAGTACTTC. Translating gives CASSIGQGTYEQYF.

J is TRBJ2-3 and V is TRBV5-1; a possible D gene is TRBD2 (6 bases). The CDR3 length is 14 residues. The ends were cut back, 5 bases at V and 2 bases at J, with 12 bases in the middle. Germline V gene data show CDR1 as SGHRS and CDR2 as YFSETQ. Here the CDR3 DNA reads TGCGCCAGCAGGGTAGCGGCGTTCACAGATACGCAGTATTTT. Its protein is CASRVAAFTDTQYF.

The CDR3 DNA is TGCAGTGCTAGTCCAACGGCTTTCGAGCAGTACTTC. This sequence encodes CSASPTAFEQYF. The chain employs TRBV20-1 and TRBJ2-7; D ambiguous. Germline assignment: CDR1 DFQATT and CDR2 SNEGSKA (reference sequence). The germline V and J ends were trimmed by 3 bases and 6 bases, with 12 bases remaining between them. The CDR3 covers 12 residues.

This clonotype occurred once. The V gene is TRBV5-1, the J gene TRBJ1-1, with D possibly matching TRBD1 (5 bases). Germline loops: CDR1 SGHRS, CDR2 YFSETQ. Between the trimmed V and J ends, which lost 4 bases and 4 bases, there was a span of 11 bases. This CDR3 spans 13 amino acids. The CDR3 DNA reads TGCGCCAGCAGCGGCTTGGGGGGCACTGAAGCTTTCTTT. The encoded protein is CASSGLGGTEAFF.

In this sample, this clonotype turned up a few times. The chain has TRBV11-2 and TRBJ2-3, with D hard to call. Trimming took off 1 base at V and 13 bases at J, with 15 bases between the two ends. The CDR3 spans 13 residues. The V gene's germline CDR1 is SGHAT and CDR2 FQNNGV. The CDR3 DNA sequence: TGTGCCAGCAGCTTAGGCAGTGCTGACCGCGAGTATTTT. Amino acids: CASSLGSADREYF.

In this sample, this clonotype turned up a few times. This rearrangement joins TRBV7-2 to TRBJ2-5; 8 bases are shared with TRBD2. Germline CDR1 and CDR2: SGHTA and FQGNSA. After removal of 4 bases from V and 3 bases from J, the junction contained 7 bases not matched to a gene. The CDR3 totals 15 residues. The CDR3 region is CASSSGVAGKETQYF. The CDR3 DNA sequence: TGTGCCAGCAGCTCCGGAGTAGCGGGAAAAGAGACCCAGTACTTC.

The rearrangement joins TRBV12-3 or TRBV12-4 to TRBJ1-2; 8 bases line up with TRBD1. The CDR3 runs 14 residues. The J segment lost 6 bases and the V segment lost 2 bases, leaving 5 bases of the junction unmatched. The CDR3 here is CASSLPRGRDGYTF. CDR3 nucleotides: TGTGCCAGCAGTTTACCCAGGGGGCGGGATGGCTACACCTTC.

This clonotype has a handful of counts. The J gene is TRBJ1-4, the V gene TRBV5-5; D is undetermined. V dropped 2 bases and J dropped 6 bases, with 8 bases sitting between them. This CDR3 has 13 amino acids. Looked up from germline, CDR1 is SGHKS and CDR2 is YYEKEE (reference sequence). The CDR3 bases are TGTGCCAGCAGCTTCCCCGGGGATGAAAAACTGTTTTTT. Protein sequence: CASSFPGDEKLFF.

CDR3 sequence: CASRQTGAKPLDTGELFF. The CDR3 nucleotides are TGTGCCAGCAGGCAGACAGGGGCTAAACCCCTCGACACCGGGGAGCTGTTTTTT. The chain carries TRBV12-3 or TRBV12-4 and TRBJ2-2, with 8 nucleotides matching TRBD1. The CDR3 is 18 amino acids. V was pared by 6 bases and J by 3 bases, with 15 bases of the junction left unmatched.

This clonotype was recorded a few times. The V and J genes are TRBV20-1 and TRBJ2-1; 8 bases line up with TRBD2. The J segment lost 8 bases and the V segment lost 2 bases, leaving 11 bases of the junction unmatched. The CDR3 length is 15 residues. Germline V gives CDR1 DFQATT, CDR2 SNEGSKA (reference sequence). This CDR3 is CSARLAGPREDEQFF. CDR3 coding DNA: TGCAGTGCTAGATTAGCGGGACCACGTGAGGATGAGCAGTTCTTC.

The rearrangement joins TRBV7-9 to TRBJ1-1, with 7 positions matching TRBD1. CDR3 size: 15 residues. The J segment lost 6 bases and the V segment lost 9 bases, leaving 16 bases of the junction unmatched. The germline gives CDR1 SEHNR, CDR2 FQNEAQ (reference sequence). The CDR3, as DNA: TGTGCCAGTCGGTCTGAGGGGGCGAGAGGTCCTGAAGCTTTCTTT. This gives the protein CASRSEGARGPEAFF.

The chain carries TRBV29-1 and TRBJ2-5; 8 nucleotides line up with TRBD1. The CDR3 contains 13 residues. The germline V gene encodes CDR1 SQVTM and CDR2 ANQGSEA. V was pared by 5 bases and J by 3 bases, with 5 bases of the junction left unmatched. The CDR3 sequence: CSVRETGEETQYF. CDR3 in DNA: TGCAGCGTTCGGGAGACAGGGGAAGAGACCCAGTACTTC.

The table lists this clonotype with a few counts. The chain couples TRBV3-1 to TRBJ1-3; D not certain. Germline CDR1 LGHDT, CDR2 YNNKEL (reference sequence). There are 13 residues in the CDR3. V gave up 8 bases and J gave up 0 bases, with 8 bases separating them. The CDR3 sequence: CASHASSGNTIYF. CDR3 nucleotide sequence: TGTGCCAGCCATGCGAGCTCTGGAAACACCATATATTTT.

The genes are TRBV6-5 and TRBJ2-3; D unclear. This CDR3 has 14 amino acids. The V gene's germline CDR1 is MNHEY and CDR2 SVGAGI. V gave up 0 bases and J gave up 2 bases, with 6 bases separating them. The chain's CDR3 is CASSYSKTTDTQYF. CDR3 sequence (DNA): TGTGCCAGCAGTTACTCAAAGACCACAGATACGCAGTATTTT.

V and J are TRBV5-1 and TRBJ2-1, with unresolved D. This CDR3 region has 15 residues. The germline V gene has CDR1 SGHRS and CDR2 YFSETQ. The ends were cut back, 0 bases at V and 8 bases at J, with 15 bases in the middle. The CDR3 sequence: CASSLASASYDEQFF. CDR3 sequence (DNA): TGCGCCAGCAGCTTGGCCTCAGCGAGTTACGATGAGCAGTTCTTC.

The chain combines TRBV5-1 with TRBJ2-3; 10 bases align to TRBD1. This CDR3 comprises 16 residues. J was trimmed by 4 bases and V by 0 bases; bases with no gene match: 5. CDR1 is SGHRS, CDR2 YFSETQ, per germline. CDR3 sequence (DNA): TGCGCCAGCAGCTTGGGACAGGGGGCGTTGGCAGATACGCAGTATTTT. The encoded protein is CASSLGQGALADTQYF.

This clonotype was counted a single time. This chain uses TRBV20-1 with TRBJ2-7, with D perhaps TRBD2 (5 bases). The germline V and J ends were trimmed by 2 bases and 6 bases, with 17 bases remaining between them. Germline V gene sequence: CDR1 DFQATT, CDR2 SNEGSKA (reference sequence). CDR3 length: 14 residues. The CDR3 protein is CSARPPLASPEQYF. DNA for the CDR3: TGCAGTGCTAGACCACCCCTAGCATCGCCCGAGCAGTACTTC.

The CDR3 is CASSKSSSNTGELFF. CDR3 sequence (DNA): TGTGCCAGCAGTAAATCTAGCAGCAACACCGGGGAGCTGTTTTTT. V is TRBV7-2 and J is TRBJ2-2; TRBD2 might be the D (5 bases). CDR3 length equals 15 residues. From germline, CDR1 is SGHTA and CDR2 FQGNSA. V lost 6 bases and J lost 2, with 13 bases in between.

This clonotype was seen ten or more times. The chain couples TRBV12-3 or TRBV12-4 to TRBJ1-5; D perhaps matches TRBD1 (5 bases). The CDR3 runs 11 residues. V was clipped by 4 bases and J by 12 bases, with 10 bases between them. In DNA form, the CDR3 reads TGTGCCAGCAGTTCCCCGGGGCACCAGCATTTT. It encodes CASSSPGHQHF.

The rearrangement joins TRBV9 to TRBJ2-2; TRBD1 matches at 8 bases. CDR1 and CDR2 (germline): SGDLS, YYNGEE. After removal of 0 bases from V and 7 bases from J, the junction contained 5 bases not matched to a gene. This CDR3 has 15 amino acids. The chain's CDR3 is CASSVAGGAGGELFF. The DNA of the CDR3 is TGTGCCAGCAGCGTAGCAGGGGGCGCGGGCGGGGAGCTGTTTTTT.

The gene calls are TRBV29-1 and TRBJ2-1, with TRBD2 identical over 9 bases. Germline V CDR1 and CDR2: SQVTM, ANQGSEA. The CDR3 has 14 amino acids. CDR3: CSIAGALDYNEQFF. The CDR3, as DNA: TGCAGTATAGCGGGAGCCCTCGACTACAATGAGCAGTTCTTC.

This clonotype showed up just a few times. The CDR3 is CASSLFGGAPQPQHF. CDR3 coding DNA: TGTGCCAGCAGTTTATTCGGGGGCGCCCCTCAGCCCCAGCATTTT. The chain combines TRBV12-3 or TRBV12-4 with TRBJ1-5, with a possible D match to TRBD1 (6 bases). This CDR3 has 15 amino acids. V lost 2 bases and J lost 6, with 14 bases in between.

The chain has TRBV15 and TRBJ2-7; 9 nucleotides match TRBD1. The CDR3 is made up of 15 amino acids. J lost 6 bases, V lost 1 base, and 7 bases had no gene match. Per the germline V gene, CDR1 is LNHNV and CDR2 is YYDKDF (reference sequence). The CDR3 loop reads CATSRGGTGNSEQYV. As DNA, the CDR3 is TGTGCCACCAGCAGAGGAGGGACAGGGAATTCCGAGCAGTACGTC.

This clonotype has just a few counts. CDR3 amino acids: CARVKYSGTGGWNEQFF. The CDR3 DNA reads as TGTGCCAGGGTTAAATATTCCGGGACAGGGGGCTGGAATGAGCAGTTCTTC. This rearrangement joins TRBV2 to TRBJ2-1; 12 nucleotides match TRBD1. CDR3 length: 17 amino acids. V lost 9 bases to trimming and J lost 7 bases; unmatched junction nucleotides: 16. Germline CDR1 reads SNHLY; CDR2 reads FYNNEI. Full variable domain (remainder filled in from reference TRBV2 and TRBJ2-1): EPEVTQTPSHQVTQMGQEVILRCVPISNHLYFYWYRQILGQKVEFLVSFYNNEISEKSEIFDDQFSVERPDGSNFTLKIRSTKLEDSAMYFCARVKYSGTGGWNEQFFGPGTRLTVL.